This TCR beta chain derives from a study of cytomegalovirus exposure and HLA in healthy donors. All the people who gave samples were healthy bone marrow donors. With respect to this clone: Antigen unknown.

The PCR ran on 60 Vbeta and 13 Jbeta primers. Libraries were prepared by immunoSEQ multiplex PCR; TCRdb keeps only in-frame clonotypes and omits some of them. Among roughly 140,000 clones listed, 80% to 90% were seen once. Study observations and caveats: Several of the most significant clusters appeared linked to common viral pathogens, based on a later analysis. The study reported that TCR beta sequences accurately predicted HLA-A and HLA-B alleles in most subjects.

Sequenced material: PBMCs. This sequence originates from a woman under 30 in good health and CMV-seronegative.

The CDR3 nucleotides are TGTGCCATTCAGGGACTAGCGGACTCCTACGAGCAGTACTTC. Amino acids: CAIQGLADSYEQYF. This chain connects TRBV10-3 to TRBJ2-7; 11 bases align to TRBD2. Per germline, CDR1 ENHRY and CDR2 SYGVKD. The trim removed 9 bases at V and 0 bases at J, leaving 4 bases unmatched. The CDR3 is made up of 14 amino acids.